Sequencing of this T cell receptor (beta chain) was carried out in a study of OX40 agonist ivuxolimab in advanced cancers. On the study more broadly: Patients assigned to dose escalation were diagnosed with hepatocellular carcinoma, melanoma, renal cell or head and neck cancer. Study-level results: Normalized T-cell clonal expansion was also low in some nonresponders. Clonal expansion from baseline to week 6 occurred in both CD4+ and CD8+ T cells.

Method: immunoSEQ multiplex PCR; TCRdb's copy keeps in-frame clones and lacks some. The sample lists approximately 80,000 clones, roughly 89% occurring once. About this clone itself: Antigen: not known.

V gave up 10 bases and J gave up 2 bases; unmatched junction bases: 13. CDR1 and CDR2 (germline): SGDLS, YYNGEE. The CDR3 is 15 amino acids. The sequence was obtained from an adult with an advanced solid tumor such as melanoma, head and neck, liver or kidney cancer. The gene calls are TRBV9 and TRBJ2-5; TRBD2 aligns across 8 bases. The sequences come from CD4+ or CD8+ T cells sorted from blood, collected in a trial of the OX40 agonist ivuxolimab. The CDR3 region is CAQQGRAGAQETQYF. The CDR3, as DNA: TGTGCCCAGCAGGGGAGAGCGGGGGCTCAAGAGACCCAGTACTTC.